This T cell receptor (beta chain) stems from a study of T cells in localized non-small cell lung cancer. Study-level findings and limits: Increased T cell density in blood showed an association with longer overall survival.

Note on this clone: Its antigen remains unknown. A junction end diverges from the germline sequence, so it may reflect a read error.

Assay: immunoSEQ multiplex PCR; the TCRdb copy retains only in-frame clones and omits some. The sample gives roughly 39,000 clones, 75% to 95% of which show up once; 10% to 13% is in the top ten. This sequence originates from a woman aged 35 to 69 with stage II lung adenocarcinoma. The starting material was PBMCs, obtained before any cancer treatment.

CDR3 amino acids: CASSYAEHRGAVF. The CDR3 nucleotides are TGTGCCAGCAGTTACGCAGAACACCGGGGAGCTGTTTTT. The chain is built from TRBV6-9 and TRBJ2-2; TRBD2 is a possible D gene (5 bases). Germline-derived CDR1 and CDR2 are MNHGY and SVAAGI. This CDR3 has 13 residues.